A single sample is the source of the 2 T cell receptor beta chains below, sequenced in a study of identical twins. One entry per CDR3 protein, called by TCRdb with MiXCR from the 5' RACE reads. The sample comprises over 500,000 distinct CDR3 sequences, 20% to 25% of which are singletons, and around 1% rests with the top ten. The data were also submitted as part of a second study, on T cells expressing NK-cell markers.

Sequences were obtained from CD4+ T cells sorted from blood. The source of these receptors is a woman aged 18-35 years in good health.

Ten or more counts support this clonotype. The chain links TRBV10-3 to TRBJ2-1, with unresolved D. Germline values: CDR1 ENHRY, CDR2 SYGVKD. Trimming removed 5 bases from V and 6 bases from J, with 8 bases in between. The CDR3 is 12 amino acids. The CDR3 loop is CAISQYFNEQFF. CDR3 sequence (DNA): TGTGCCATCAGTCAGTACTTCAATGAGCAGTTCTTC.

This clonotype occurred a few times. This chain connects TRBV11-2 to TRBJ2-1, with TRBD2 as a possible D gene (7 bases). From germline, CDR1 is SGHAT and CDR2 FQNNGV. This CDR3 is 13 amino acids long. V was cut by 6 bases and J by 8 bases, with 14 bases left in between. DNA for the CDR3: TGTGCCAGCAGGCTAGGGGGGGGGCATGAGCAGTTCTTC. Amino acid sequence: CASRLGGGHEQFF.